The present TCR beta chain was sequenced within a study of T cell repertoires in cytomegalovirus infection. The germline CDR1 and CDR2 sequences are KGHDR and SFDVKD. The J segment lost 2 bases and the V segment lost 7 bases, leaving 9 bases of the junction unmatched. This CDR3 contains 16 residues. This clonotype was counted many times. TCRdb re-analysed the reads in MiXCR, keeping a single row per CDR3 protein. The profile shows under 350,000 distinct CDR3 sequences, roughly a tenth of them singletons. The material sequenced was PBMCs. This receptor was taken from a human donor in good health (CMV status not recorded). Some clones in this sample may be carry-over from other donors' samples. The gene calls are TRBV24-1 and TRBJ2-5; 10 nucleotides agree with TRBD1. CDR3 amino acids: CATSLGTGVGQETQYF. The CDR3 nucleotides read TGTGCCACCAGCTTAGGGACAGGGGTTGGGCAAGAGACCCAGTACTTC.